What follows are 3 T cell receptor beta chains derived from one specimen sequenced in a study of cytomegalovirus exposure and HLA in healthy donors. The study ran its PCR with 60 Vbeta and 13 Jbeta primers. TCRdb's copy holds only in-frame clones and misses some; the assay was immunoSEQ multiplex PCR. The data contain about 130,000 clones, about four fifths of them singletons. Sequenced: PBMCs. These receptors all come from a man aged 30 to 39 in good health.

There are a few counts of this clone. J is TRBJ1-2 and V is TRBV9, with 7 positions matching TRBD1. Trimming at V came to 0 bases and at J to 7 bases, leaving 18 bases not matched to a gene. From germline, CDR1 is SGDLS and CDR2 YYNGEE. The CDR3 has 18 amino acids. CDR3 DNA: TGTGCCAGCAGCGTAGCTGAGGTAGCGGGACAGTGGCTGGGTGGCTACACCTTC. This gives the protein CASSVAEVAGQWLGGYTF.

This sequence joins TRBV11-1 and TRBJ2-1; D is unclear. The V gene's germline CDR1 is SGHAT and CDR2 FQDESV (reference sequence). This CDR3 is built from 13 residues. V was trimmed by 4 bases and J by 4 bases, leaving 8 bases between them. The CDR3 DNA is TGTGCCAGCAGCTCCCACCAGTACAATGAGCAGTTCTTC. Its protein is CASSSHQYNEQFF.

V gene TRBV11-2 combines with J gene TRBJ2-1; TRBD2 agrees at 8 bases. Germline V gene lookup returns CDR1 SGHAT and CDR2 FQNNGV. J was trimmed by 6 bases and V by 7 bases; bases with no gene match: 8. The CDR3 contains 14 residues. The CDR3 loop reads CASNGGTRLNEQFF. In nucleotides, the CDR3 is TGTGCCAGCAACGGGGGGACTAGACTCAATGAGCAGTTCTTC.